The T cell receptor (beta chain) under discussion was sequenced for a study of T-cell reconstitution after alpha-beta-depleted transplantation in children. Study observations and caveats: The origin of high day-60 TCRbeta diversity in some patients lay in surviving recipient T cells and thymic progenitors. The authors attributed T-cell counts and diversity one year after transplant mostly to newly produced T cells. Approximately two months post-transplant, alpha-beta T cells reportedly originated from several hundred expanded graft clones.

This clonotype was counted ten times or more. Its antigen is still unknown. The CDR3 covers 16 residues. Germline trimming cut 5 bases from V and 8 bases from J; bases unmatched to any gene: 15. Germline V gene data show CDR1 as SEHNR and CDR2 as FQNEAQ (reference sequence). The TCRbeta library incorporated unique molecular identifiers. TCRdb ran MiXCR on the PCR reads and lists one entry per CDR3 protein. The sample includes about 4,500 distinct CDR3 sequences, roughly 26% seen only once; the top ten take under 30%. V usage is TRBV7-9 and J usage is TRBJ2-1, with 7 positions matching TRBD2. The source was PBMCs, mostly from graft donor cells, collected 60 days after TCRalphabeta/CD19-depleted stem cell transplant. The sequence was obtained from a boy under two years old who had a stem cell transplant for SCID, so the T cells may come from the graft donor. In DNA form, the CDR3 reads TGTGCCAGCAGCCCCCCATGGGACTACCAAGGCGATGAGCAGTTCTTC. Its protein product is CASSPPWDYQGDEQFF. The full variable domain, its missing parts supplied by reference TRBV7-9 and TRBJ2-1, is DTGVSQNPRHKITKRGQNVTFRCDPISEHNRLYWYRQTLGQGPEFLTYFQNEAQLEKSRLLSDRFSAERPKGSFSTLEIQRTEQGDSAMYLCASSPPWDYQGDEQFFGPGTRLTVL.